The clone carrying this TCR beta chain was counted only a few times. The protocol was immunoSEQ multiplex PCR, while the TCRdb copy is restricted to in-frame clones and leaves out a portion. The data contain some 100,000 clones, around 88% of them singletons. These data are taken from a study of blood T cell repertoires in COVID-19. Across the study: The samples span acute and convalescent COVID-19 from the United States, Italy and Spain.

The CDR3 runs to 15 residues. Per the germline V gene, CDR1 is MNHEY and CDR2 is SMNVEV (reference sequence). The V segment lost 5 bases and the J segment 3 bases; nucleotides outside the gene matches: 4. The sequenced sample was peripheral blood. The TCR originated in a man aged 50 to 59 with COVID-19, enrolled during active disease. The rearrangement uses TRBV27 and TRBJ1-2; the match to TRBD1 covers 12 bases. CDR3 residues: CASSPGTGGDYGYTF. In DNA form, the CDR3 reads TGTGCCAGCAGTCCGGGGACAGGGGGCGACTATGGCTACACCTTC.